This is a list of T cell receptor beta chains from one sample in a study of OX40 agonist ivuxolimab in advanced cancers. TCRdb keeps only in-frame clones here, not all; method: immunoSEQ multiplex PCR. The data hold 75,000 to 80,000 clones, with roughly 80% observed a single time. The source material was CD4+ or CD8+ T cells sorted from blood, sampled in a trial of the OX40 agonist ivuxolimab. The source of these receptors is an adult with an advanced solid tumor such as melanoma, head and neck, liver or kidney cancer. Each CDR3 is given with its conserved first and last residue. The order of the fields is D gene, V gene, J gene, clone size, CDR3 protein, CDR3 DNA. A D gene is named only where the DNA matches it firmly. Rows may omit the clone size; those that give it use once, few, many or a size class.

d_call: .
v_call: TRBV5-6
j_call: TRBJ2-5
clone_size: .
cdr3_aa: CASSLGGIGETQYF
cdr3_nt: TGTGCCAGCAGCTTAGGAGGAATAGGGGAGACCCAGTACTTC

d_call: TRBD2
v_call: TRBV9
j_call: TRBJ2-3
clone_size: .
cdr3_aa: CASSVRTSGTDTQYF
cdr3_nt: TGTGCCAGCAGCGTTCGGACTAGCGGCACAGATACGCAGTATTTT

d_call: .
v_call: TRBV30
j_call: TRBJ1-5
clone_size: .
cdr3_aa: CAWSVLSGQPQHF
cdr3_nt: TGTGCCTGGAGTGTACTATCGGGTCAGCCCCAGCATTTT

d_call: TRBD2
v_call: TRBV18
j_call: TRBJ2-3
clone_size: .
cdr3_aa: CASSANLAGGTDTQYF
cdr3_nt: TGTGCCAGCTCAGCCAACCTAGCGGGGGGCACAGATACGCAGTATTTT

d_call: TRBD1
v_call: TRBV6-5
j_call: TRBJ1-4
clone_size: .
cdr3_aa: CASSRTGGREKLFF
cdr3_nt: TGTGCCAGCAGTCGTACAGGGGGACGTGAAAAACTGTTTTTT

d_call: TRBD2
v_call: TRBV7-2
j_call: TRBJ2-1
clone_size: .
cdr3_aa: CASSLAGTLAGKYNEQFF
cdr3_nt: TGTGCCAGCAGCTTAGCTGGGACACTAGCGGGGAAATACAATGAGCAGTTCTTC

d_call: .
v_call: TRBV10-3
j_call: TRBJ2-7
clone_size: .
cdr3_aa: CAISGIKDADYEQYF
cdr3_nt: TGTGCCATCAGCGGGATAAAGGACGCCGACTACGAGCAGTACTTC

d_call: .
v_call: TRBV19
j_call: TRBJ1-1
clone_size: few
cdr3_aa: CASSRPPLGMVAFF
cdr3_nt: TGTGCCAGTAGTCGGCCGCCGTTGGGGATGGTAGCTTTCTTT

d_call: TRBD1
v_call: TRBV7-2
j_call: TRBJ1-2
clone_size: .
cdr3_aa: CASRSGQGTGGYTF
cdr3_nt: TGTGCCAGCAGATCCGGACAGGGGACTGGGGGCTACACCTTC

d_call: .
v_call: TRBV6-1
j_call: TRBJ2-2
clone_size: .
cdr3_aa: CASLDLNTGELFF
cdr3_nt: TGTGCCAGCCTGGACCTTAACACCGGGGAGCTGTTTTTT

d_call: TRBD2
v_call: TRBV7-9
j_call: TRBJ2-3
clone_size: .
cdr3_aa: CASSSTSGGNADTQYF
cdr3_nt: TGTGCCAGCAGCTCCACTAGCGGGGGGAATGCAGATACGCAGTATTTT

d_call: TRBD1
v_call: TRBV6-1
j_call: TRBJ1-6
clone_size: .
cdr3_aa: CASNLVGQGDSPLHF
cdr3_nt: TGTGCCAGCAACCTCGTTGGGCAGGGGGATTCACCCCTCCACTTT

d_call: .
v_call: TRBV27
j_call: TRBJ1-4
clone_size: .
cdr3_aa: CASSSATNEKLFF
cdr3_nt: TGTGCCAGCAGTTCAGCAACTAATGAAAAACTGTTTTTT

d_call: .
v_call: TRBV11-3
j_call: TRBJ1-4
clone_size: few
cdr3_aa: CASRNSELNEKLFF
cdr3_nt: TGTGCCAGCAGAAACAGTGAACTCAATGAAAAACTGTTTTTT

d_call: TRBD1
v_call: TRBV2
j_call: TRBJ2-5
clone_size: .
cdr3_aa: CASSLQGEGETQYF
cdr3_nt: TGTGCCAGCAGTTTACAGGGGGAAGGGGAGACCCAGTACTTC

d_call: .
v_call: TRBV7-9
j_call: TRBJ2-1
clone_size: few
cdr3_aa: CASSFGPDEQFF
cdr3_nt: TGTGCCAGCAGCTTCGGACCGGATGAGCAGTTCTTC

d_call: .
v_call: TRBV7-3
j_call: TRBJ1-1
clone_size: once
cdr3_aa: CASSSAVNTEAFF
cdr3_nt: TGTGCCAGCAGCTCGGCGGTGAACACTGAAGCTTTCTTT

d_call: TRBD1
v_call: TRBV4-2
j_call: TRBJ2-1
clone_size: .
cdr3_aa: CASSPLRDSAFHEQFF
cdr3_nt: TGTGCCAGCAGCCCCCTCCGGGACAGTGCTTTCCATGAGCAGTTCTTC

d_call: TRBD2
v_call: TRBV29-1
j_call: TRBJ2-3
clone_size: .
cdr3_aa: CSSGLAGVSTDTQYF
cdr3_nt: TGCAGCTCGGGACTAGCGGGAGTGAGCACAGATACGCAGTATTTT

d_call: .
v_call: TRBV11-2
j_call: TRBJ1-1
clone_size: .
cdr3_aa: CASSRNRATNTEAFF
cdr3_nt: TGTGCCAGCAGCCGAAATAGGGCGACGAACACTGAAGCTTTCTTT